This TCR beta chain was captured by sequencing in a study of blood T cell repertoires in COVID-19. CDR3 length: 15 residues. Germline V gene sequence: CDR1 MNHEY, CDR2 SMNVEV (reference sequence). Trimming pared 3 bases from V and 3 bases from J, leaving 15 bases between. Under the authors' procedure: The assay estimated nucleated cells by amplifying reference gene primers. Produced via immunoSEQ multiplex PCR; TCRdb's table is partial and in-frame only. The DNA gave D and trimming, while V, J and clone size come from that table. This table holds tens of thousands of clones, roughly 76% found once. This receptor was identified in a man aged 80 or over with COVID-19, enrolled during active disease. The sequencing input was peripheral blood. The chain is built from TRBV27 and TRBJ2-7; possible D gene TRBD1, 5 bases. The CDR3 sequence: CASSLGLGSSYEQYF. The CDR3 DNA sequence: TGTGCCAGCAGTTTGGGGCTCGGAAGCAGCTACGAGCAGTACTTC.